This TCR beta chain was captured by sequencing in a study of T cells in tuberculosis. Measured with immunoSEQ multiplex PCR; TCRdb has only the in-frame clones, and not every one. This sample has some 31,000 clones, with nearly 97% found just once. Turning to this clone: No antigen is known for it.

Per germline, CDR1 SGDLS and CDR2 YYNGEE. Trimming cost V 3 bases and J 4 bases; bases outside gene matches: 4. CDR3 length: 14 residues. Whole-study findings and limits: Shorter CDR3-alpha in active tuberculosis partly drove smaller distances. Active tuberculosis alpha repertoires lay closer to GMM-specific TCRs than controls'.

At study entry, adolescents had tuberculin skin tests and IGRA screening. This TCR was recovered from a donor aged 10-35 years with latent tuberculosis or without tuberculosis infection. The specimen sequenced was PBMCs. The rearrangement uses TRBV9 and TRBJ1-2, with TRBD1 matching over 9 bases. In nucleotides, the CDR3 is TGTGCCAGCAGCGACAGGGGGCTGGGCTATGGCTACACCTTC. It specifies CASSDRGLGYGYTF.